This T cell receptor (beta chain) was identified during a study of shared clonotypes between healthy human individuals. Whole-study findings and limits: In contrast to clonotypes shared by all four donors, non-shared clonotypes had lower generation probabilities.

In regard to this clone: Its antigen is not known.

Naive CD8 cells, CD45RO-negative and positively selected for CCR7, excluded terminally differentiated effector memory CD45RA+ cells. V was cut by 1 base and J by 4 bases, with 5 bases left in between. Germline V gene data show CDR1 as SQVTM and CDR2 as ANQGSEA. This CDR3 comprises 12 residues. The study ran the assay at deep level. Generated by immunoSEQ multiplex PCR, the TCRdb table keeps only in-frame clones and is missing some. This sample has around 1.9 million clones, with around 93% found just once. Material for sequencing was naive CD8+ T cells from PBMCs. V gene TRBV29-1 combines with J gene TRBJ1-3, with unresolved D. The TCR was taken from a man between 18 and 35 years old in good health. Some clones in this sample may be carry-over from other donors' samples. Here the CDR3 DNA reads TGCAGCGTTGAAGGGGCGGGAAACACCATATATTTT. It codes for CSVEGAGNTIYF.